This entry lists 5 T cell receptor beta chains sequenced from one sample in a study of cytomegalovirus exposure and HLA in healthy donors. The PCR had 60 Vbeta and 13 Jbeta primers. TCRdb's table, derived via immunoSEQ multiplex PCR, lists solely in-frame clones and lacks some. Of some 130,000 clones in the sample, roughly three quarters were seen once. The sequencing sample was made of PBMCs. These receptors all come from a man between 25 and 39 years old in good health and CMV-seronegative.

The genes are TRBV11-2 and TRBJ2-2, with TRBD1 matching over 7 bases. The V gene end was trimmed by 2 bases and the J gene end by 4 bases; junction bases not matched to a gene: 7. This CDR3 is 16 amino acids long. In germline, CDR1 is SGHAT, CDR2 FQNNGV. DNA of the CDR3: TGTGCCAGCAGCTTACTCGACAGGGTTGGCACCGGGGAGCTGTTTTTT. Translating it yields CASSLLDRVGTGELFF.

V and J are TRBV28 and TRBJ1-2; D is ambiguous. Germline lookup yields CDR1 MDHEN and CDR2 SYDVKM. V was clipped by 11 bases and J by 1 base, with 8 bases between them. This CDR3 contains 11 residues. The CDR3 sequence: CAAYFNYGYTF. CDR3 DNA: TGTGCCGCCTACTTTAACTATGGCTACACCTTC.

The rearrangement joins TRBV27 to TRBJ2-2; D might be TRBD2 (6 bases). Trimming removed 5 bases from V and 7 bases from J, with 17 bases in between. This CDR3 spans 15 amino acids. Germline V gene data show CDR1 as MNHEY and CDR2 as SMNVEV (reference sequence). This CDR3 is CASSPRLDLYGELFF. In DNA form, the CDR3 reads TGTGCCAGCAGTCCCCGACTAGATCTGTACGGGGAGCTGTTTTTT.

V usage is TRBV30 and J usage is TRBJ2-3; TRBD2 matches at 7 bases. From germline, CDR1 is GTSNPN and CDR2 SVGIG (reference sequence). This CDR3 is built from 15 residues. The junction had 7 bases not matched to a gene; V was cut back by 2 bases and J by 2 bases. The CDR3 DNA reads as TGTGCCTGGAGTCGACCGGGACTAATCACAGATACGCAGTATTTT. Translating gives CAWSRPGLITDTQYF.

V usage is TRBV10-3 and J usage is TRBJ2-7, with 8 bases lining up with TRBD2. This CDR3 has 14 residues. V lost 4 bases and J lost 1; bases outside the gene matches: 3. Germline V gene sequence: CDR1 ENHRY, CDR2 SYGVKD. CDR3 residues: CAISGTSSSYEQYF. CDR3 nucleotides: TGTGCCATCAGTGGGACTAGCAGTTCCTACGAGCAGTACTTC.